These T cell receptor beta chains were read from a single sample in a study of CD8+CD57+ T cells in acquired aplastic anemia. A single record per CDR3 protein comes from TCRdb applying MiXCR to the reads. The sample records approximately 180,000 distinct CDR3 sequences, roughly half being singletons. Sequencing input: sorted CD4+, CD8+, or CD8+CD57+ T cells (not recorded which) from PBMCs. These receptor sequences come from a human donor with aplastic anemia. Each CDR3 is given with its conserved first and last residue. Fields, in order: CDR3 length, V gene, J gene, D gene, clone size, CDR3 protein, CDR3 DNA. D genes are given only for firm matches. A clone size is listed for some rows: how often the clone was seen (once, few, many), or a class if it is expanded.

>13|TRBV20-1|TRBJ1-2|.|.
CSARVAGPYGYTF
TGCAGTGCTAGAGTAGCGGGTCCCTATGGCTACACCTTC
>13|TRBV12-5|TRBJ2-5|.|many
CASGLDSLGTQYF
TGTGCTAGTGGTTTGGACTCCCTGGGGACCCAGTACTTC
>14|TRBV2|TRBJ2-7|.|.
CASRTWGAGYEQYF
TGTGCCAGCAGGACTTGGGGCGCGGGCTACGAGCAGTACTTC
>12|TRBV24-1|TRBJ2-1|.|.
CATGGANNEQFF
TGTGCCACCGGGGGGGCGAACAATGAGCAGTTCTTC
>14|TRBV4-1|TRBJ1-1|.|many
CASSPRQDQTEAFF
TGCGCCAGCAGCCCCCGACAGGATCAGACTGAAGCTTTCTTT
>13|TRBV7-2|TRBJ1-2|.|many
CASSLVSGYGYTF
TGTGCCAGCAGCTTAGTGTCTGGCTATGGCTACACCTTC
>14|TRBV10-2|TRBJ2-7|TRBD1|.
CASGASDRGYEQYF
TGCGCCAGCGGTGCCTCGGACAGGGGCTACGAGCAGTACTTC
>14|TRBV9|TRBJ1-6|TRBD1|few
CASSVDRGRSPLHF
TGTGCCAGCAGCGTAGACAGGGGAAGGTCACCCCTCCACTTT
>12|TRBV19|TRBJ2-7|.|many
CASTGLGYEQYF
TGTGCCAGCACCGGACTCGGATACGAGCAGTACTTC
>15|TRBV6-2/TRBV6-3|TRBJ2-7|.|many
CASSSPTGTSYEQYF
TGTGCCAGCAGTTCCCCAACGGGGACCTCCTACGAGCAGTACTTC
>12|TRBV6-1|TRBJ2-1|.|many
CASSVYRNEQFF
TGTGCCAGCAGTGTTTACCGGAATGAGCAGTTCTTC
>17|TRBV11-2|TRBJ2-6|.|many
CASSSEGQYSGANVLTF
TGTGCCAGCAGCTCAGAGGGGCAGTACTCTGGGGCCAACGTCCTGACTTTC
>12|TRBV2|TRBJ2-1|.|.
CASPLRAGEQFF
TGTGCCAGCCCTCTGAGGGCGGGTGAGCAGTTCTTC
>15|TRBV19|TRBJ2-1|TRBD1|many
CASSRDRDPYNEQFF
TGTGCCAGTAGCCGGGACAGGGATCCCTACAATGAGCAGTTCTTC
>14|TRBV28|TRBJ1-2|TRBD1|.
CASDRGGPNYGYTF
TGTGCCAGTGACAGGGGGGGACCGAACTATGGCTACACCTTC
>15|TRBV19|TRBJ2-7|.|.
CASKGAAGGVNEQYF
TGTGCCAGTAAGGGGGCGGCGGGAGGTGTAAACGAGCAGTACTTC
>15|TRBV6-1|TRBJ1-2|.|many
CASSDRGRADYGYTF
TGTGCCAGCAGTGACAGGGGTAGGGCGGACTATGGCTACACCTTC
>15|TRBV2|TRBJ2-7|TRBD1|.
CASTPRDRLTYEQYF
TGTGCCAGCACTCCCCGGGACAGACTAACCTACGAGCAGTACTTC
>17|TRBV20-1|TRBJ2-3|.|many
CSARDRPGASSTDTQYF
TGCAGTGCTAGAGATCGGCCGGGGGCCTCTAGCACAGATACGCAGTATTTT
>13|TRBV15|TRBJ2-2|.|.
CATSRGQSGELFF
TGTGCCACCAGCAGAGGGCAGTCCGGGGAGCTGTTTTTT
>17|TRBV10-3|TRBJ1-6|TRBD1|.
CAISEWQGASYNSPLHF
TGTGCCATCAGTGAGTGGCAGGGGGCTTCCTATAATTCACCCCTCCACTTT